This is a list of T cell receptor beta chains from one sample in a study of T cell responses to AZD1222 COVID-19 vaccine. Sequenced by immunoSEQ multiplex PCR; TCRdb stores in-frame clones only, minus some. The sample lists 110,000 or so clones, 75% to 95% occurring once. The specimen comprised peripheral blood, sampled on day 0 of AZD1222 vaccination. The source is an adult in good health. The CDR3 runs from the conserved cysteine through the conserved F or W. A D gene is named only where the DNA matches it firmly. The size field is filled for only some rows; it gives once, few, many or a size class.

-	TRBV27	19	TRBJ2-6	TRBD2	TGTGCCAGCAGTTTAGGAAGGGAGGGGTTTGGCTCTGGGGCCAACGTCCTGACTTTC	CASSLGREGFGSGANVLTF
-	TRBV7-9	14	TRBJ2-7	-	TGTGCCAGCAGCTTTGAGGGATCGGTATACGAGCAGTACTTC	CASSFEGSVYEQYF
-	TRBV2	15	TRBJ1-1	-	TGTGCCAGCAGTACCTTTCTAGGGGTCAACACTGAAGCTTTCTTT	CASSTFLGVNTEAFF
few	TRBV11-3	12	TRBJ2-1	-	TGTGCCAGCAGCTTAACCAGAGGGGAGCAGTTCTTC	CASSLTRGEQFF
-	TRBV24-1	16	TRBJ2-7	TRBD1	TGTGCCACCAGTGATCACCGGGACAGATTAACCTACGAGCAGTACTTC	CATSDHRDRLTYEQYF
once	TRBV28	17	TRBJ2-7	TRBD2	TGTGCCAGCAGTATTCCCTTAGCGGGAGCGGGAAGAAACGAGCAGTACTTC	CASSIPLAGAGRNEQYF
-	TRBV27	14	TRBJ1-2	TRBD1	TGTGCCAGCAGTTTAGGGGGGACAGGGAATGGCTACACCTTC	CASSLGGTGNGYTF
-	TRBV7-3	14	TRBJ1-1	-	TGTGCCAGCAGCTTATTTGGGGGAGGAACTGAAGCTTTCTTT	CASSLFGGGTEAFF
-	TRBV9	14	TRBJ1-4	-	TGTGCCAGCAGCGCCAACATGGGCGATGAAAAACTGTTTTTT	CASSANMGDEKLFF
few	TRBV9	13	TRBJ1-5	-	TGTGCCAGCAGCCTCGACCCGAATCAGCCCCAGCATTTT	CASSLDPNQPQHF
-	TRBV9	17	TRBJ2-2	-	TGTGCCAGCAGCCAAGACAGCCCGTCCCCGAACACCGGGGAGCTGTTTTTT	CASSQDSPSPNTGELFF
-	TRBV3-1/TRBV3-2	15	TRBJ1-5	-	TGTGCCAGCAGCCAAGGGGGACGGGAGAATCAGCCCCAGCATTTT	CASSQGGRENQPQHF
-	TRBV11-2	14	TRBJ1-1	-	TGTGCCAGCAGCTTAGTTTCTAGGGGGACTGAAGCTTTCTTT	CASSLVSRGTEAFF
-	TRBV5-1	17	TRBJ2-1	-	TGCGCCAGCAGCCCACCCCTGGACAGCCCTAACCTAAGGGCCACGTTCTTC	CASSPPLDSPNLRATFF
-	TRBV7-2	14	TRBJ1-5	-	TGTGCCAGCAGCCTCCTGCGGACTCCTCAGCCCCAGCATTTT	CASSLLRTPQPQHF
-	TRBV14	12	TRBJ2-3	-	TGTGCCAGCAGCCAAGTAGCGGATACGCAGTATTTT	CASSQVADTQYF
once	TRBV7-3	19	TRBJ2-1	TRBD2	TGTGCCAGCAGCTCTGGGACTAGCGGGAGGGTCCCTTCTACGGGTGTGCAGTTCTTC	CASSSGTSGRVPSTGVQFF
once	TRBV6-5	15	TRBJ1-5	-	TGTGCCAGCAGACACCAGGCAGGGAGCAATCAGCCCCAGCATTTT	CASRHQAGSNQPQHF
-	TRBV7-2	14	TRBJ2-1	TRBD2	TGTGCCAGCAGCCGGACTAGCTGGGACAATGAGCAGTTCTTC	CASSRTSWDNEQFF
-	TRBV11-2	18	TRBJ1-6	TRBD1	TGTGCCAGCAGCTTGGCCAGACAGGGTCTAATTTTGAATTCACCCCTCCACTTT	CASSLARQGLILNSPLHF
-	TRBV5-1	15	TRBJ1-5	TRBD1	TGCGCCAGCAGCTGGGGGACAGGGGAAGCTCAGCCCCAGCATTTT	CASSWGTGEAQPQHF
-	TRBV7-2	15	TRBJ1-2	-	TGTGCCAGCAGTCAAGATGGGGCAGCGGCCTATGGCTACACCTTC	CASSQDGAAAYGYTF
-	TRBV29-1	16	TRBJ2-5	TRBD2	TGCAGCGTTGATAGGGAGCTAGCGGGAGTTGGAGAGACCCAGTACTTC	CSVDRELAGVGETQYF
-	TRBV11-1	14	TRBJ1-5	TRBD1	TGTGCCAGCAGCTTGGACAGGGACAATCAGCCCCAGCATTTT	CASSLDRDNQPQHF
-	TRBV28	15	TRBJ1-2	-	TGTGCCAGCAGTGCGACAGGAGGTGGTCTGGATGGCTACACCTTC	CASSATGGGLDGYTF
-	TRBV25-1	13	TRBJ2-1	-	TGTGCCAGCAGTGTGGGAGGTTACAATGAGCAGTTCTTC	CASSVGGYNEQFF
-	TRBV3-1/TRBV3-2	14	TRBJ1-3	TRBD1	TGTGCCAGCAGCCCCCTGGACAGGGCCAACACCATATATTTT	CASSPLDRANTIYF
few	TRBV29-1	13	TRBJ1-2	TRBD1	TGCAGCGTGCAACCGGGACAGGGGTATGGCTACACCTTC	CSVQPGQGYGYTF
-	TRBV19	15	TRBJ1-1	TRBD1	TGTGCCAGTAGTCCCTCCGGACAGGGAAGCACTGAAGCTTTCTTT	CASSPSGQGSTEAFF
-	TRBV19	13	TRBJ1-6	-	TGTGCCAGTAGTATCAGGAAGAATTCACCCCTCCACTTT	CASSIRKNSPLHF
-	TRBV6-5	15	TRBJ1-2	-	TGTGCCAGCACCCCAGGAGCGGGGGGGAACTATGGCTACACCTTC	CASTPGAGGNYGYTF
-	TRBV27	15	TRBJ1-5	-	TGTGCCAGCAGTTCTACAGGGTGGGGCAATCAGCCCCAGCATTTT	CASSSTGWGNQPQHF
-	TRBV30	10	TRBJ1-3	-	TGTGCCTGGATCGGAAACACCATATATTTT	CAWIGNTIYF
-	TRBV18	15	TRBJ2-1	-	TGTGCCAGCTCACTGGATTGGGGGCCAGAAAATGAGCAGTTCTTC	CASSLDWGPENEQFF
-	TRBV7-6	15	TRBJ2-7	-	TGTGCCAGCAGCCCGAGATGGGACATGACAAACGGGCAGTACTTC	CASSPRWDMTNGQYF
-	TRBV29-1	12	TRBJ1-2	TRBD1	TGCAGCGCCGAAGGGACAGGGTGGGGCTACACCTTC	CSAEGTGWGYTF
-	TRBV19	11	TRBJ1-1	-	TGTGCCAGCAGCTGGTCGGGGAAAGCTTTCTTT	CASSWSGKAFF
-	TRBV10-3	13	TRBJ1-2	-	TGTGCCATCAGTGATGCTACCACCCATGGCTACACCTTC	CAISDATTHGYTF
-	TRBV5-1	17	TRBJ1-1	-	TGCGCCAGCAGCTTCCAGGGGCCGCGGGGACTGAGGACTGAAGCTTTCTTT	CASSFQGPRGLRTEAFF
-	TRBV7-9	13	TRBJ1-1	-	TGTGCCAGCATCCAGGCGGGGGGCACTGAAGCTTTCTTT	CASIQAGGTEAFF
-	TRBV5-4	20	TRBJ2-3	TRBD2	TGTGCCAGCAGCTTGAGCTTAATGAGGGGACTAGCGATAAACACAGATACGCAGTATTTT	CASSLSLMRGLAINTDTQYF
-	TRBV19	15	TRBJ1-4	TRBD1	TGTGCCAGTAGACGGGCTGGGACAGGGCTCGAAAAACTGTTTTTT	CASRRAGTGLEKLFF
-	TRBV5-1	12	TRBJ1-1	-	TGCGCCAGCAGCTCACCCAACCAGGAAGCTTTCTTT	CASSSPNQEAFF
-	TRBV29-1	16	TRBJ1-2	TRBD1	TGCAGCGTTGGGGAGCCCGGGGACAGGGAAACTAGTGGCTACACCTTC	CSVGEPGDRETSGYTF
-	TRBV4-2	17	TRBJ2-7	-	TGTGCCAGCAGCCAAGACGAAAGCGGGTTGGCCTCCTACGAGCAGTACTTC	CASSQDESGLASYEQYF
-	TRBV10-2	11	TRBJ2-5	-	TGCGCCAGCAGTGAAGGAGTAACCCAGTACTTC	CASSEGVTQYF
-	TRBV2	15	TRBJ2-6	-	TGTGCCAGCAGTGAGATCGGTACTGGGGCCAACGTCCTGACTTTC	CASSEIGTGANVLTF
-	TRBV4-2	14	TRBJ1-3	-	TGTGCCAGCAGCCAAAAGGAATCTGGAAACACCATATATTTT	CASSQKESGNTIYF
-	TRBV7-9	14	TRBJ2-1	-	TGTGCCAGCAGCTTAGAGGGGGGATACAATGAGCAGTTCTTC	CASSLEGGYNEQFF
-	TRBV5-1	11	TRBJ2-5	-	TGCGCCAGCAGCTTGCACCAGGCGAGGTACTTC	CASSLHQARYF
-	TRBV7-9	14	TRBJ2-5	TRBD1	TGTGCCAGCAGCTTACAGGGGGCCGGGGAGACCCAGTACTTC	CASSLQGAGETQYF
once	TRBV28	15	TRBJ2-6	-	TGTGCCAGCAGTTCAGGGATCTCTGGGGCCAACGTCCTGACTTTC	CASSSGISGANVLTF
-	TRBV6-5	14	TRBJ1-1	-	TGTGCCAGCAGTTATCGGGTCTCGAACACTGAAGCTTTCTTT	CASSYRVSNTEAFF
-	TRBV6-5	13	TRBJ1-2	TRBD1	TGTGCCAGCATTGGACAGGGGTCTTCTGGCTACACCTTC	CASIGQGSSGYTF
-	TRBV3-1/TRBV3-2	16	TRBJ2-4	-	TGTGCCAGCAGCCAAATCCGGTGGGGTGCCAAAAACATTCAGTACTTC	CASSQIRWGAKNIQYF
-	TRBV7-8	13	TRBJ1-2	-	TGTGCCAGCAGCTTGATAGCTAACTATGGCTACACCTTC	CASSLIANYGYTF
-	TRBV19	14	TRBJ2-7	-	TGTGCCAGTAGTATACCCGGATTATTCAGTGGGCAGTACTTC	CASSIPGLFSGQYF
-	TRBV10-2	15	TRBJ1-1	-	TGCGCCAGCAGTGATCTGTTCGGATTGATGCTCAAAGCTTTCTTT	CASSDLFGLMLKAFF
once	TRBV3-1/TRBV3-2	13	TRBJ1-2	-	TGTGCCAGCAGCCTGGACAGAAACTATGGCTACACCTTC	CASSLDRNYGYTF
-	TRBV18	16	TRBJ1-1	-	TGTGCCAGCTCACCAACGTTACAGGGTGGGAACACTGAAGCTTTCTTT	CASSPTLQGGNTEAFF